A selection of T cell receptor beta chains follows, all from one sample in a study of cytomegalovirus exposure and HLA in healthy donors. Some clones are missing from TCRdb's copy, which holds only in-frame ones; the method was immunoSEQ multiplex PCR. The sample records some 170,000 clones, around nine tenths being singletons. Sequenced input: PBMCs. These receptor sequences come from a woman between 25 and 40 years old in good health and CMV-seronegative. CDR3s include the opening cysteine and the closing phenylalanine or tryptophan. A D gene is named only where the DNA matches it firmly. The size of a clone is reported for some rows only, either as once, few or many, or as a class for expanded clones.

v_gene,j_gene,abundance,d_gene,CDR3nt,CDR3aa
TRBV5-6,TRBJ1-5,NA,TRBD1,TGTGCCAGCAGCTTGGGGACAGGGTCAAATCAGCCCCAGCATTTT,CASSLGTGSNQPQHF
TRBV4-1,TRBJ2-3,NA,NA,TGCGCCAGCAGCCAGAGCCGGGGCACAGATACGCAGTATTTT,CASSQSRGTDTQYF
TRBV27,TRBJ1-5,NA,NA,TGTGCCAGCAGGCTACAGGGAGCGAATCAGCCCCAGCATTTT,CASRLQGANQPQHF
TRBV5-1,TRBJ2-5,NA,TRBD1,TGCGCCAGCAGCTTGGGAGGACAGGGAGGTTATCAAGAGACCCAGTACTTC,CASSLGGQGGYQETQYF
TRBV5-1,TRBJ2-7,NA,TRBD2,TGCGCCAGCAGCGCCTTTAGCGGGGGGGCCCCCTACGAGCAGTACTTC,CASSAFSGGAPYEQYF
TRBV5-6,TRBJ1-1,NA,NA,TGTGCCAGCACTACTGTGGCGGGGAAGAGTGAAGCTTTCTTT,CASTTVAGKSEAFF
TRBV5-1,TRBJ2-5,NA,TRBD1,TGCGCCAGCCATAACAGGGACAGGGTAGAGACCCAGTACTTC,CASHNRDRVETQYF
TRBV19,TRBJ1-6,NA,NA,TGTGCCAGTAGTATAGGCAGCTCCTATAATTCACCCCTCCACTTT,CASSIGSSYNSPLHF
TRBV5-6,TRBJ2-6,NA,NA,TGTGCCAGCAGCGACACAGGGATTGGGGCCAACGTCCTGACTTTC,CASSDTGIGANVLTF
TRBV5-1,TRBJ2-2,NA,TRBD1,TGCGCCAGCAGCTTCCCTACAGGGGCCGCCGGGGAGCTGTTTTTT,CASSFPTGAAGELFF
TRBV5-1,TRBJ2-2,NA,TRBD1,TGCGCCAGCAGCCCCCCGACAGGGGCTGTCACCGGGGAGCTGTTTTTT,CASSPPTGAVTGELFF
TRBV19,TRBJ2-7,NA,TRBD1,TGTGCCAGTAGTATTGGGACAGAGCCCTACGAGCAGTACTTC,CASSIGTEPYEQYF
TRBV2,TRBJ1-6,NA,NA,TGTGCCAGCAGTGAAGTGCGGGCGGTCAATTCACCCCTCCACTTT,CASSEVRAVNSPLHF
TRBV9,TRBJ1-1,NA,NA,TGTGCCAGCAGCGTAGACGGGGGAGGGACTGAAGCTTTCTTT,CASSVDGGGTEAFF
TRBV5-6,TRBJ2-1,NA,NA,TGTGCCAGCAGCCGGACAGTGGGTCACAACAATGAGCAGTTCTTC,CASSRTVGHNNEQFF
TRBV6-6,TRBJ1-5,NA,NA,TGTGCCAGCGGCTCTGGGGGGTTCGGCAATCAGCCCCAGCATTTT,CASGSGGFGNQPQHF
TRBV5-1,TRBJ2-4,NA,TRBD1,TGCGCCAGCAGCTTGGGGGACAGGGAGGCCAAAAACATTCAGTACTTC,CASSLGDREAKNIQYF
TRBV5-1,TRBJ2-1,NA,TRBD1,TGCGCCAGCAGCACACAAACAGGGGGTGAGCAGTTCTTC,CASSTQTGGEQFF
TRBV5-6,TRBJ2-3,NA,TRBD2,TGTGCCAGCAGCTCCCTGCGAACTAGCGGCAGGGTTACAGATACGCAGTATTTT,CASSSLRTSGRVTDTQYF
TRBV2,TRBJ2-1,NA,TRBD1,TGTGCCAGTATGGGACAGGGTCCGTTCTTC,CASMGQGPFF
TRBV27,TRBJ2-7,once,TRBD1,TGTGCCAGCAGTTCAACAGGGGACAGAGGATACGAGCAGTACTTC,CASSSTGDRGYEQYF
TRBV2,TRBJ1-2,NA,NA,TGTGCCAGCAGTGGAGAGACAGCCTCTAACTATGGCTACACCTTC,CASSGETASNYGYTF
TRBV6-5,TRBJ2-1,NA,NA,TGTGCCAGCAGTTACTCAGCTTTCGCCTACAATGAGCAGTTCTTC,CASSYSAFAYNEQFF
TRBV5-1,TRBJ1-2,few,NA,TGCGCCAGCAGCTTGGAGCGGGTCGACTATGGCTACACCTTC,CASSLERVDYGYTF
TRBV19,TRBJ1-5,NA,NA,TGTGCCAGTAGTGATAACAGGGCTCAGCCCCAGCATTTT,CASSDNRAQPQHF
TRBV5-1,TRBJ2-1,few,TRBD1,TGCGCCAGCAGCTTAGGACAGGATTACAATGAGCAGTTCTTC,CASSLGQDYNEQFF
TRBV6-1,TRBJ1-3,NA,NA,TGTGCCAGTGAGACAGATAGGCCAAACACCATATATTTT,CASETDRPNTIYF
TRBV2,TRBJ1-1,NA,NA,TGTGCCAGCAGGAGAAGCCAAAACACTGAAGCTTTCTTT,CASRRSQNTEAFF
TRBV19,TRBJ2-7,NA,TRBD1,TGTGCCAGTAGCATTTCACAGGGGTATCCCTACGAGCAGTACTTC,CASSISQGYPYEQYF
TRBV2,TRBJ1-1,NA,TRBD1,TGTGCCAGCAACCTCAGAACAGGGGGGGAAAACACTGAAGCTTTCTTT,CASNLRTGGENTEAFF
TRBV14,TRBJ2-7,NA,NA,TGTGCCAGCAGCCAAGGATATTCGGAGTGGAGATACGAGCAGTACTTC,CASSQGYSEWRYEQYF
TRBV4-1,TRBJ1-4,NA,NA,TGCGCCAGCAGCCAAGAGCCGGCAACTAATGAAAAACTGTTTTTT,CASSQEPATNEKLFF
TRBV9,TRBJ2-2,once,TRBD1,TGTGCCAGCAGCCTGACGGACAGGGCGGAATCCGGGGAGCTGTTTTTT,CASSLTDRAESGELFF
TRBV14,TRBJ1-1,NA,TRBD1,TGTGCCAGCAGCCCCTGGACAGGGTACACTGAAGCTTTCTTT,CASSPWTGYTEAFF
TRBV10-3,TRBJ2-6,NA,TRBD1,TGTGCCATCTCTAAGAGCTCAGGGGGCGCTGGGGCCAACGTCCTGACTTTC,CAISKSSGGAGANVLTF
TRBV5-4,TRBJ1-2,NA,NA,TGTGCCAGCAGCTTCGACAGGACCTATGGCTACACCTTC,CASSFDRTYGYTF
TRBV6-4,TRBJ2-2,NA,NA,TGTGCCAGCAGTGGGGGGCTTTCCAACACCGGGGAGCTGTTTTTT,CASSGGLSNTGELFF
TRBV25-1,TRBJ2-1,NA,TRBD2,TGTGCCAGCAGTACTGGCGGGGGGGCCCCGCTTTACAATGAGCAGTTCTTC,CASSTGGGAPLYNEQFF
TRBV7-6,TRBJ1-1,NA,TRBD1,TGTGCCAGCAGCTTTTCCGGTATGGGACAGGAAGCTTTCTTT,CASSFSGMGQEAFF
TRBV5-1,TRBJ1-1,NA,TRBD1,TGCGCCAGCAGCTTAAGGGGCACACTTCCAGGGACAGGGGCTGAAGCTTTCTTT,CASSLRGTLPGTGAEAFF
TRBV7-2,TRBJ2-5,NA,NA,TGTGCCAGCAGCATTAACAGTGAGACCCAGTACTTC,CASSINSETQYF
TRBV20-1,TRBJ1-2,NA,NA,TGCAGCCCGGGAGACTGGGAAGGCTACACCTTC,CSPGDWEGYTF
TRBV2,TRBJ2-1,NA,NA,TGTGCCAGCAGTGAAAGGGGAGGGGGTTTTGAGCAGTTCTTC,CASSERGGGFEQFF
TRBV15,TRBJ1-3,NA,NA,TGTGCCACCAGCAGAGGGCAGGGGTACGGAAACACCATATATTTT,CATSRGQGYGNTIYF
TRBV19,TRBJ2-5,NA,NA,TGTGCCAGTACCTCGGTCGGGGGAGAGACCCAGTACTTC,CASTSVGGETQYF
TRBV13,TRBJ2-1,NA,NA,TGTGCCAGCAGCGGAGGAAACAATGAGCAGTTCTTC,CASSGGNNEQFF
TRBV6-6,TRBJ2-5,NA,TRBD1,TGTGCCAGCGGGGACAGCCAAGAGACCCAGTACTTC,CASGDSQETQYF
TRBV11-2,TRBJ2-7,NA,NA,TGTGCCAGCAGCTTGGAAAACAGGGCTTACGAGCAGTACTTC,CASSLENRAYEQYF
TRBV5-5,TRBJ2-5,once,TRBD1,TGTGCCAGCAGCCCGGGACAGGGTTTAGAGACCCAGTACTTC,CASSPGQGLETQYF
TRBV4-1,TRBJ2-7,NA,NA,TGCGCCAGCAGCCAAGAGGGCTTGGGCCGCTACGAGCAGTACTTC,CASSQEGLGRYEQYF